Included here is one T cell receptor beta chain sequence, with context. Its matching antigen is unknown. Exclusion of patients followed from uncontrolled infection, other autoimmune disease, pregnancy or lactation. These data belong to a study of T cells in Graves' hyperthyroidism and ophthalmopathy. Study-level results: Ophthalmopathy was predicted by the model a median of 6.5 months ahead of onset.

There were TCR beta CDR3 regions amplified from RNA transcripts. First-round RT-PCR targeting the TCR CDR3 was performed with the HTBI primer set. TCRdb fed the multiplex PCR reads into MiXCR, producing one record per CDR3 protein. The sample holds over 450,000 distinct CDR3 sequences, about 15% seen once. The CDR3 has 14 residues. V shed 4 bases and J shed 3 bases, with 12 bases lying between them. Per the germline V gene, CDR1 is ENHRY and CDR2 is SYGVKD. The sequencing input was blood. This chain connects TRBV10-3 to TRBJ1-1, with D perhaps TRBD1 (5 bases). The sequence was collected from a woman younger than 35 with Graves' ophthalmopathy. The CDR3 spells CAISGEGLDTEAFF. CDR3 DNA sequence: TGTGCCATCAGTGGAGAGGGGTTGGACACTGAAGCTTTCTTT.